The table lists the clone carrying this TCR beta chain with a few counts. Its antigen is not identified. The TCR beta libraries were generated through quantitative 5'-RACE incorporating molecular barcodes. TCRdb redid the calling of the 5' RACE reads with MiXCR, one entry per CDR3 protein. The sample contains about 340,000 distinct CDR3 sequences, 8% of which appear only once. The sample belongs to a study of CD8 T cells in ankylosing spondylitis. General study points: Earlier literature documents some of the motif variants in reactive arthritis synovial fluid and blood. Made up of several highly homologous variants, a TCR beta motif appeared characteristic of ankylosing spondylitis blood.

The CDR3 loop spans 13 amino acids. Germline V gives CDR1 SGHTA, CDR2 FQGTGA. Trimming removed 2 bases from V and 6 bases from J, with 11 bases in between. The receptor was isolated from a male donor with ankylosing spondylitis. Sequencing was done on a sample of blood, either unsorted or a sorted T cell fraction (not recorded which). This sequence joins TRBV7-3 and TRBJ2-7; the D is unclear. The CDR3 nucleotides read TGTGCCAGCAGCTTATTTCCAGTCAGCGAGCAGTACTTC. Its protein product is CASSLFPVSEQYF.